The 31 T cell receptor beta chains listed next were all sequenced from one sample in a study of persistence of HIV-infected CD4 T cells. The stimulus was lysate of CMV-infected fibroblasts, about 10 ug/mL. Memory cells lacking CD40L and CD69 with high CD45RO were sorted. This was the immunoSEQ version 4 assay in survey mode. Repertoires were generated with immunoSEQ multiplex PCR, while TCRdb's copy carries only in-frame clones and drops some. This table holds 25,000 to 35,000 clones, more than 75% found once. These TCRs are of unknown antigen specificity. Sequenced material: CD4+ T cells sorted from PBMCs after 18-hour stimulation, taken from a patient who received antiretroviral therapy. These receptors were obtained from an adult woman with HIV who was CMV-seropositive.

The chain couples TRBV6-6 to TRBJ1-2; perhaps TRBD1 as D (6 bases). CDR1 and CDR2 from the germline V gene are MNHNY and SVGAGI (reference sequence). The CDR3 length is 15 residues. V was pared by 4 bases and J by 8 bases, with 20 bases between. For the CDR3, the DNA is TGTGCCAGCAGTTTCACTCCACAGGGAAGAGGAGGCTACACCTTC. Its protein is CASSFTPQGRGGYTF.

This chain links TRBV6-5 with TRBJ1-5; D uncertain. Germline V CDR1 and CDR2: MNHEY, SVGAGI. The CDR3 has 14 amino acids. V was clipped by 10 bases and J by 0 bases, with 13 bases between them. The CDR3 region has the DNA TGTGCCACCACAACGAGGTCTAGCAATCAGCCCCAGCATTTT. Translated: CATTTRSSNQPQHF.

The CDR3 DNA sequence: TGTGCCAGCAGCCCCGTCCAATATGAAGCTTTCTTT. It is translated as CASSPVQYEAFF. The V gene is TRBV7-9, the J gene TRBJ1-1, with no clear D. The CDR3 has 12 residues. The germline V and J ends were trimmed by 5 bases and 7 bases, with 11 bases remaining between them. The germline V gene encodes CDR1 SEHNR and CDR2 FQNEAQ (reference sequence).

This clone was seen a single time. The V and J genes are TRBV5-1 and TRBJ2-7; D ambiguous. CDR1 and CDR2 from the germline V gene are SGHRS and YFSETQ. V dropped 0 bases and J dropped 2 bases, with 9 bases sitting between them. The CDR3 runs 14 residues. CDR3 DNA: TGCGCCAGCAGCTTGGGTGCGTCTGCCTACGAGCAGTACTTC. Protein: CASSLGASAYEQYF.

The chain is built from TRBV18 and TRBJ1-2; D perhaps matches TRBD1 (5 bases). Germline V lookup: CDR1 KGHSH, CDR2 LQKENI. This CDR3 spans 14 amino acids. Between the trimmed V and J ends, which lost 4 bases and 8 bases, there was a span of 17 bases. CDR3 protein: CASSLTGGVGGYTF. The CDR3 bases are TGTGCCAGCTCACTAACCGGGGGAGTGGGCGGCTACACCTTC.

This chain links TRBV12-3 or TRBV12-4 with TRBJ2-3, with 9 nucleotides matching TRBD1. The CDR3 has 13 residues. J lost 13 bases, V lost 4 bases, and 9 bases had no gene match. The CDR3 DNA sequence: TGTGCCAGCAGTTACCTGGGACAGGGAAGGAAGTATTTT. The encoded protein is CASSYLGQGRKYF.

The V gene is TRBV18, the J gene TRBJ1-5; 9 nucleotides match TRBD1. The length of the CDR3 is 17 residues. With V trimmed by 2 bases and J by 2 bases, 7 bases remained unmatched. From germline, CDR1 is KGHSH and CDR2 LQKENI. The CDR3 reads CASSPKQGAPGNQPQHF. In DNA, the CDR3 is TGTGCCAGCTCACCAAAACAGGGGGCGCCGGGCAATCAGCCCCAGCATTTT.

V and J are TRBV6-5 and TRBJ2-7; TRBD2 matches at 8 bases. This CDR3 is built from 15 residues. The trim removed 7 bases at V and 0 bases at J, leaving 8 bases unmatched. CDR1 MNHEY and CDR2 SVGAGI come from the germline V gene. The CDR3, as DNA: TGTGCCAGCACCCCAGCGGGGGTTACCTCCTACGAGCAGTACGTC. It is translated as CASTPAGVTSYEQYV.

The V and J genes are TRBV3-1 (or the pseudogene TRBV3-2) and TRBJ1-2; 10 nucleotides line up with TRBD1. The CDR3 consists of 14 residues. The J segment lost 4 bases and the V segment lost 9 bases, leaving 8 bases of the junction unmatched. Germline CDR1 LGHDT, CDR2 YNNKEL (reference sequence). The CDR3 here is CASFGTGVGYGYTF. CDR3 nucleotides: TGTGCCAGTTTCGGGACAGGGGTAGGCTATGGCTACACCTTC.

This chain links TRBV27 with TRBJ2-7, with D unclear. Trimming cost V 5 bases and J 7 bases, with 15 bases left between them. The CDR3 runs to 13 residues. Germline values: CDR1 MNHEY, CDR2 SMNVEV (reference sequence). CDR3 nucleotides: TGTGCCAGCAGTATCGTCCGCGGTGGGGAGCAGTACTTC. Encoded protein: CASSIVRGGEQYF.

The table lists this clone with a few counts. The V gene is TRBV19, the J gene TRBJ1-5; D is unresolved. The CDR3 is 13 residues long. Per germline, CDR1 LNHDA and CDR2 SQIVND (reference sequence). The V and J ends lost 6 bases and 0 bases respectively, with 6 bases between them. In nucleotides, the CDR3 is TGTGCCAGTAGCCCGGCTAGCAATCAGCCCCAGCATTTT. This gives the protein CASSPASNQPQHF.

V gene TRBV3-1 (or the pseudogene TRBV3-2) combines with J gene TRBJ2-3; D not certain. Germline lookup yields CDR1 LGHDT and CDR2 YNNKEL (reference sequence). Trimming pared 1 base from V and 2 bases from J, leaving 7 bases between. The CDR3 consists of 14 residues. Written as DNA, the CDR3 is TGTGCCAGCAGCCAAGGTCGGCTCACAGATACGCAGTATTTT. This sequence encodes CASSQGRLTDTQYF.

This clone was picked up a small number of times. The chain links TRBV20-1 to TRBJ1-5; 7 positions match TRBD1. V trimming: 3 bases; J trimming: 12 bases; junction bases outside the gene matches: 14. Germline V gene lookup returns CDR1 DFQATT and CDR2 SNEGSKA (reference sequence). The CDR3 has 14 residues. The CDR3 nucleotides read TGCAGTGCTAGTCGCGGACAGGATTTCCTGGGCCAGCATTTT. Its translation is CSASRGQDFLGQHF.

This clone has a single count. The V call is TRBV2, the J call TRBJ1-1; 8 nucleotides line up with TRBD1. Unmatched junction bases numbered 4, after V lost 4 bases and J lost 3 bases. The CDR3 length is 14 residues. Per the germline V gene, CDR1 is SNHLY and CDR2 is FYNNEI. CDR3 amino acids: CASSVYRGDTEAFF. DNA of the CDR3: TGTGCCAGCAGTGTCTACAGGGGGGACACTGAAGCTTTCTTT.

The chain carries TRBV29-1 and TRBJ2-3; the match to TRBD2 covers 7 bases. The length of the CDR3 is 14 residues. In germline, CDR1 is SQVTM, CDR2 ANQGSEA. The V segment lost 6 bases and the J segment 9 bases; nucleotides outside the gene matches: 15. In DNA form, the CDR3 reads TGCAGCGTGCCCGGAGGCGGGGGTGGTGTGACGCAGTATTTT. It translates to CSVPGGGGGVTQYF.

The rearrangement links TRBV5-1 to TRBJ2-7; D might be TRBD1 (5 bases). The CDR3 consists of 15 residues. Trimming left V 4 bases short and J 3 bases short, with 17 bases between. Germline V gene lookup returns CDR1 SGHRS and CDR2 YFSETQ. The CDR3 nucleotides read TGCGCCAGCAGCAATCGACAGCCTTACATCTACGAGCAGTACTTC. Translated, it gives CASSNRQPYIYEQYF.

This clone came up once. The chain's CDR3 is CASRSSGGRFTDTQYF. CDR3 nucleotide sequence: TGTGCCAGCAGGTCTAGCGGGGGAAGATTCACAGATACGCAGTATTTT. The rearrangement links TRBV27 to TRBJ2-3; 10 bases align to TRBD2. The germline gives CDR1 MNHEY, CDR2 SMNVEV (reference sequence). V was clipped by 6 bases and J by 2 bases; unmatched bases: 8. CDR3 length: 16 amino acids.

V is TRBV18 and J is TRBJ1-1; 7 bases line up with TRBD1. This CDR3 spans 12 amino acids. Germline values: CDR1 KGHSH, CDR2 LQKENI. The ends lost 6 bases at V and 10 bases at J; junction bases unmatched: 8. The CDR3 DNA reads as TGTGCCAGCTCTCCTCCGAGGGGGCTAGCTTTCTTT. It translates to CASSPPRGLAFF.

V and J are TRBV5-4 and TRBJ1-3, with D possibly being TRBD1 (5 bases). The CDR3 consists of 15 residues. The germline CDR1 and CDR2 sequences are SGHNT and YYREEE (reference sequence). V was clipped by 0 bases and J by 1 base, with 8 bases between them. CDR3 DNA: TGTGCCAGCAGCTTGGATCCAGGGTCTGGAAACACCATATATTTT. The encoded protein is CASSLDPGSGNTIYF.

The chain combines TRBV7-2 with TRBJ1-3; D is unresolved. Germline CDR1 SGHTA, CDR2 FQGNSA. Trimming took off 0 bases at V and 4 bases at J, with 7 bases between the two ends. The CDR3 is 14 amino acids. The chain's CDR3 is CASSLAAWGNTIYF. The CDR3 DNA follows: TGTGCCAGCAGCTTAGCCGCCTGGGGAAACACCATATATTTT. Together with reference TRBV7-2 and TRBJ1-3, the CDR3 gives the full variable domain: GAGVSQSPSNKVTEKGKDVELRCDPISGHTALYWYRQSLGQGLEFLIYFQGNSAPDKSGLPSDRFSAERTGGSVSTLTIQRTQQEDSAVYLCASSLAAWGNTIYFGEGSWLTVV.

The chain is built from TRBV19 and TRBJ1-2; maybe TRBD1 (6 bases). The CDR3 totals 16 residues. Germline loops: CDR1 LNHDA, CDR2 SQIVND (reference sequence). V lost 3 bases and J lost 3, with 17 bases in between. The DNA for the CDR3 is TGTGCCAGTAGTATCTCAGGGGAGGGGGAGTACTATGGCTACACCTTC. It codes for CASSISGEGEYYGYTF.

The chain combines TRBV9 with TRBJ2-6, with no clear D. V lost 0 bases and J lost 4, with 8 bases in between. Germline V gene sequence: CDR1 SGDLS, CDR2 YYNGEE. The CDR3 extends over 15 amino acids. The CDR3 here is CASSVGSLGANVLTF. CDR3 DNA: TGTGCCAGCAGCGTAGGGTCCCTAGGGGCCAACGTCCTGACTTTC.

The rearrangement uses TRBV2 and TRBJ2-1; D might be TRBD2 (5 bases). V lost 7 bases and J 9 bases, leaving 16 bases between the germline ends. The CDR3 length is 13 residues. Germline values: CDR1 SNHLY, CDR2 FYNNEI. The CDR3, as DNA: TGTGCCAGCAAAAGCATGGATCGGGGTGAGCAGTTCTTC. Translated: CASKSMDRGEQFF.

The chain employs TRBV5-1 and TRBJ1-3; D is possibly TRBD1 (5 bases). From germline, CDR1 is SGHRS and CDR2 YFSETQ. CDR3 length equals 14 residues. Trimming removed 5 bases from V and 3 bases from J, with 12 bases in between. CDR3 sequence (DNA): TGCGCCAGCAGTCTGGGGGGTTATGGAAACACCATATATTTT. It translates to CASSLGGYGNTIYF.

This clone turned up a few times. The J gene is TRBJ2-5, the V gene TRBV28; possible D gene TRBD1, 5 bases. Between the trimmed V and J ends, which lost 2 bases and 5 bases, there was a span of 12 bases. Germline loops: CDR1 MDHEN, CDR2 SYDVKM. This CDR3 has 14 amino acids. In DNA, the CDR3 is TGTGCCAGCAGTTTAGTAGGGGTGGACGAGACCCAGTACTTC. It is translated as CASSLVGVDETQYF.

This clone was seen a few times. The chain combines TRBV19 with TRBJ1-3; D not certain. The CDR3 is 14 amino acids. Trimming took off 3 bases at V and 4 bases at J, with 10 bases between the two ends. Germline-derived CDR1 and CDR2 are LNHDA and SQIVND (reference sequence). CDR3 bases: TGTGCCAGTAGTATCAGGAGCGCGGGAAACACCATATATTTT. It translates to CASSIRSAGNTIYF.

The rearrangement uses TRBV5-1 and TRBJ1-2; D is unresolved. Trimming removed 1 base at V and 3 bases at J, with 13 bases between. The germline V gene encodes CDR1 SGHRS and CDR2 YFSETQ. The CDR3 length is 15 residues. This CDR3 reads CASSLTVGLDYGYTF. The CDR3 DNA follows: TGCGCCAGCAGCTTGACGGTAGGGCTTGACTATGGCTACACCTTC.

The chain is built from TRBV2 and TRBJ1-2, with TRBD1 as a possible D gene (6 bases). CDR1 and CDR2 (germline): SNHLY, FYNNEI. CDR3 size: 14 residues. Trimming took 9 bases from V and 2 from J, leaving 16 bases between them. The CDR3: CASTPWTDNYGYTF. The CDR3 nucleotides read TGTGCCAGTACACCTTGGACAGACAACTATGGCTACACCTTC.

This chain links TRBV11-2 with TRBJ1-2; D may be TRBD1 (6 bases). Germline CDR1 is SGHAT and CDR2 is FQNNGV. V lost 5 bases to trimming and J lost 8 bases, with 18 bases between them. The CDR3 spans 14 residues. The CDR3 loop is CASSPGGGLRGYTF. CDR3 nucleotide sequence: TGTGCCAGCAGCCCCGGGGGGGGGCTTAGAGGCTACACCTTC.

This rearrangement joins TRBV30 to TRBJ2-2; D is undetermined. CDR3 length: 12 residues. The V gene's germline CDR1 is GTSNPN and CDR2 SVGIG (reference sequence). Trimming stripped 0 bases from V and 7 bases from J, with 6 bases between. This CDR3 is CAWSVRFGELFF. DNA of the CDR3: TGTGCCTGGAGTGTACGATTCGGGGAGCTGTTTTTT.

This chain joins TRBV23-1 and TRBJ2-1, with D tentatively TRBD1 (6 bases). TRBV23-1 is an open reading frame, and its role is uncertain. V was trimmed by 0 bases and J by 9 bases, leaving 15 bases between them. The length of the CDR3 is 15 residues. The CDR3 here is CASSQSGRTGSEQFF. In nucleotides, the CDR3 is TGCGCCAGCAGTCAATCTGGCCGAACAGGGAGTGAGCAGTTCTTC.